This T cell receptor (beta chain) came from a study of blood T cell repertoires in COVID-19. Across the study: From T cells, B-cell-depleted T cells, or PBMCs came the material, which was cDNA or gDNA.

This clone was counted only a few times. Per the study methods: Amplifying reference gene primers gave estimates of nucleated cell counts. Repertoires were generated with immunoSEQ multiplex PCR, while TCRdb's copy carries only in-frame clones and drops some. V and J calls and clone size follow that table, whereas D and trimming were derived from the DNA. The data show 250,000 to 350,000 clones, 80% to 90% seen once. The clonotype comes from a woman aged 45-60 years who had recovered from COVID-19. Sequenced sample: peripheral blood.

CDR3 residues: CASSLRQGATYEQYF. The CDR3 region has the DNA TGTGCCAGCAGCCTTCGACAGGGGGCGACCTACGAGCAGTACTTC. The V gene is TRBV16, the J gene TRBJ2-7; 10 bases are a match to TRBD1. CDR3 length: 15 amino acids. Germline V gene lookup returns CDR1 KGHSY and CDR2 FQNENV. With V trimmed by 4 bases and J by 2 bases, 5 bases remained unmatched.